This T cell receptor (beta chain) was retrieved from a study of cytomegalovirus exposure and HLA in healthy donors. Study at large: An early data release held 75 million to 100 million unique TCRs from HLA-typed donors. The study's findings and limits: Follow-up analysis found HLA locus-dependent TCR association rates, highest for DRB1 and lowest for HLA-C. Based on reports, TCR beta sequences accurately predicted HLA-A and HLA-B alleles for most subjects. Productive status was seen about 90% or about 30% of the time for most TCR beta V segments in an earlier analysis.

Regarding this clone: Its target is unknown.

Primers: 60 Vbeta forward and 13 Jbeta reverse. The protocol was immunoSEQ multiplex PCR, while the TCRdb copy is restricted to in-frame clones and leaves out a portion. The listing records about 190,000 clones. The origin of this receptor is a young man in good health and CMV-seronegative. Sequencing input: PBMCs.

This CDR3 is CASSLEEAVAQYF. The CDR3 bases are TGTGCCAGCAGCTTAGAAGAGGCAGTTGCGCAGTATTTT. The rearrangement joins TRBV7-2 to TRBJ2-3; D unresolved. Germline loops: CDR1 SGHTA, CDR2 FQGNSA. There are 13 residues in the CDR3. Trimming took off 1 base at V and 10 bases at J, with 12 bases between the two ends. Full variable domain (outside the CDR3, taken from reference TRBV7-2 and TRBJ2-3): GAGVSQSPSNKVTEKGKDVELRCDPISGHTALYWYRQSLGQGLEFLIYFQGNSAPDKSGLPSDRFSAERTGGSVSTLTIQRTQQEDSAVYLCASSLEEAVAQYFGPGTRLTVL.